This entry is about one T cell receptor beta chain. One junction end disagrees with the germline gene, perhaps due to a read error. These data come from a study of neurological immune-mediated disorders. CDR3 length: 15 amino acids. Germline CDR1 is MNHEY and CDR2 is SVGAGI. As for time point: longitudinal time-point 3. Via MiXCR, TCRdb re-called the 5' RACE reads, giving one row per CDR3 protein. Here the sample spans 45,000 to 60,000 distinct CDR3 sequences, 9.5% to 15% being singletons. The sequenced sample consisted of PBMCs. The chain carries TRBV6-5 and TRBJ2-7; 7 bases map to TRBD1. The TCR sequence derives from a male donor with HTLV-1-associated myelopathy (HAM/TSP). CDR3 coding DNA: TGTGTCAGCAGGGATCGAGGGGGCGCTTCTGACGAGCAGTACTTC. It yields the protein CVSRDRGGASDEQYF.